This T cell receptor (beta chain) originates from a study of T cells after yellow fever vaccination. Template switching with 5'RACE generated the TCR cDNA and added a universal primer site and UMIs. TCRdb re-called the 5' RACE reads through MiXCR, storing one row per CDR3 protein. The repertoire includes hundreds of thousands of distinct CDR3 sequences, 3.6% of them detected once, and about a quarter sits in the top ten. Whole-study results and caveats: Contaminating bulk clonotypes could be abundant in FACS-sorted repertoires.

Trimming took off 0 bases at V and 5 bases at J, with 5 bases between the two ends. This CDR3 has 12 residues. Germline-derived CDR1 and CDR2 are SGHRS and YFSETQ. This clonotype was observed many times. Its antigen is undetermined. A much more abundant neighbour one base away suggests this may be a read error. V is TRBV5-1 and J is TRBJ2-5; D ambiguous. Here the sequenced sample was PBMCs, taken on the day of the yellow fever booster vaccination. The receptor's source is a man between 18 and 35 years old who received the YFV17D yellow fever vaccine. CDR3 in DNA: TGCGCCAGCAGCTTGGACATGGAGACCCAGTACTTC. It is translated as CASSLDMETQYF. The whole variable domain, filled in from reference TRBV5-1 and TRBJ2-5, reads KAGVTQTPRYLIKTRGQQVTLSCSPISGHRSVSWYQQTPGQGLQFLFEYFSETQRNKGNFPGRFSGRQFSNSRSEMNVSTLELGDSALYLCASSLDMETQYFGPGTRLLVL.